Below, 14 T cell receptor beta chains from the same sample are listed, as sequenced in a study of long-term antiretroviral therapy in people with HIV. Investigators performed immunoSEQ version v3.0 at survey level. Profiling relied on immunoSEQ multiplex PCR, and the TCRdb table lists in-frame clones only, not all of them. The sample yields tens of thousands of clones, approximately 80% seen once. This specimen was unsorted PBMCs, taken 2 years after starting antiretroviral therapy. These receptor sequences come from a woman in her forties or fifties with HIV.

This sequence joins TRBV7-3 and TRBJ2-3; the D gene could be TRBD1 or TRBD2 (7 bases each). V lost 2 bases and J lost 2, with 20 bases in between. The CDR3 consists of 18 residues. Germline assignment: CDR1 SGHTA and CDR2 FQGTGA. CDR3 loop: CASSLWGRGRENTDTQYF. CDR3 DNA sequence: TGTGCCAGCAGCTTATGGGGGAGGGGGCGGGAGAACACAGATACGCAGTATTTT. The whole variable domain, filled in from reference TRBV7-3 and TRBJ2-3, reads GAGVSQTPSNKVTEKGKYVELRCDPISGHTALYWYRQSLGQGPEFLIYFQGTGAADDSGLPNDRFFAVRPEGSVSTLKIQRTERGDSAVYLCASSLWGRGRENTDTQYFGPGTRLTVL.

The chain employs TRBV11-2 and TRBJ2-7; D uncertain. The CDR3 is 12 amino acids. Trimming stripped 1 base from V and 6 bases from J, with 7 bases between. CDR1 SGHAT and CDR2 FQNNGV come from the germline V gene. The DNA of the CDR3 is TGTGCCAGCAGCTTAGCGCGACCCGAGCAGTACTTC. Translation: CASSLARPEQYF.

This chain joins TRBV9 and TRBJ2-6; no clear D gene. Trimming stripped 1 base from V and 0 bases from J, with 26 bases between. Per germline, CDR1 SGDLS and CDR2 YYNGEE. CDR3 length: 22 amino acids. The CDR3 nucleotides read TGTGCCAGCAGCGTATTATTAATGACCCCTGAGAAGGCTTTCTCTGGGGCCAACGTCCTGACTTTC. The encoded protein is CASSVLLMTPEKAFSGANVLTF.

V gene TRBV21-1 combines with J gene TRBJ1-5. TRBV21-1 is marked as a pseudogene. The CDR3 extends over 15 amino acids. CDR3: CASSKGGGLNQPQHF. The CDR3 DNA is TGTGCCAGCAGCAAAGGTGGAGGGCTTAATCAGCCCCAGCATTTT.

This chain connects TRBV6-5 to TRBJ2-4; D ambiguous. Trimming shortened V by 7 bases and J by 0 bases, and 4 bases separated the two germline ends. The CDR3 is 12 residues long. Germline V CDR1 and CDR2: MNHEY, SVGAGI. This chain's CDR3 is CASTIAKNIQYF. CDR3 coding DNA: TGTGCCAGCACGATAGCCAAAAACATTCAGTACTTC.

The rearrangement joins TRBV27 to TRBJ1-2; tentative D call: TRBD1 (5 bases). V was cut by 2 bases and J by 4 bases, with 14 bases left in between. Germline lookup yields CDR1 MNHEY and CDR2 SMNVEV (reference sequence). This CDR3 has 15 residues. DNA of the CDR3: TGTGCCAGCAGTTTAGGGCAGGGCCTGCCCTATGGCTACACCTTC. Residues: CASSLGQGLPYGYTF.

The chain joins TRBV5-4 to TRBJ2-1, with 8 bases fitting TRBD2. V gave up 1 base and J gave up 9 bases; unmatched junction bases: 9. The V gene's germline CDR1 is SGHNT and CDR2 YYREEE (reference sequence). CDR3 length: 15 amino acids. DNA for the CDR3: TGTGCCAGCAGCTTGAAGCGGGGGACCCTCGGTGAGCAGTTCTTC. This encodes CASSLKRGTLGEQFF. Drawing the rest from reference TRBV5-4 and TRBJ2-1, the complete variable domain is ETGVTQSPTHLIKTRGQQVTLRCSSQSGHNTVSWYQQALGQGPQFIFQYYREEENGRGNFPPRFSGLQFPNYSSELNVNALELDDSALYLCASSLKRGTLGEQFFGPGTRLTVL.

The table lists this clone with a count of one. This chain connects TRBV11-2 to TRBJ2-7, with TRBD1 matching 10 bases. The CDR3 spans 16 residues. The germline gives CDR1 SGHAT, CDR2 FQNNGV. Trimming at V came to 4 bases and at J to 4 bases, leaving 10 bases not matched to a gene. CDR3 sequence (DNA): TGTGCCAGCAGCTCGCTTAACCGACAGGGGGCTTACGAGCAGTACTTC. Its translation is CASSSLNRQGAYEQYF.

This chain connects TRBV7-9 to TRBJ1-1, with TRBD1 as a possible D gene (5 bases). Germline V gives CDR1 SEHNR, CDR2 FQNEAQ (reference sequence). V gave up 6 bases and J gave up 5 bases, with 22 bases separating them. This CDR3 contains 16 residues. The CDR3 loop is CASRVAPRGKVTEAFF. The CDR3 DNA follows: TGTGCCAGCAGGGTGGCCCCAAGGGGCAAGGTGACTGAAGCTTTCTTT.

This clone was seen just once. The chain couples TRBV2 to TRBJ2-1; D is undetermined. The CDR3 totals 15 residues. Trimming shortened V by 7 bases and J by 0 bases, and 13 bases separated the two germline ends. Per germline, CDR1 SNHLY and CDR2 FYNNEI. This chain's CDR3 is CASISGPISYNEQFF. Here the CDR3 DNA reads TGTGCCAGCATTTCTGGGCCGATCTCCTACAATGAGCAGTTCTTC.

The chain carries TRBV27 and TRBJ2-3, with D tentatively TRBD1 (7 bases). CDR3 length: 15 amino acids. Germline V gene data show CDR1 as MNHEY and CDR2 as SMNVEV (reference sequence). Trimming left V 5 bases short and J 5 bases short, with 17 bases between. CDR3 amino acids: CASSPHQGGIDTQYF. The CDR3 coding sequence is TGTGCCAGCAGTCCCCATCAGGGGGGCATAGATACGCAGTATTTT.

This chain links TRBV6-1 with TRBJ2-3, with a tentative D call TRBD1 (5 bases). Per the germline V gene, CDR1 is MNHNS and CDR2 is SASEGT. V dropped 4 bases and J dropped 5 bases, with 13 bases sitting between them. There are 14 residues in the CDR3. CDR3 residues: CASSVLSQGDTQYF. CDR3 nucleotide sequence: TGTGCCAGCAGTGTTCTCAGCCAGGGAGATACGCAGTATTTT.

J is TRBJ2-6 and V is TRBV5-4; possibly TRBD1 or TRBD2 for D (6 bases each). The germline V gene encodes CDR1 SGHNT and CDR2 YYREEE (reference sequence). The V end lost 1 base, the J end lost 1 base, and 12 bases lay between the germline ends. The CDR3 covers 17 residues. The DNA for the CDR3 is TGTGCCAGCAGCTTGTTAGGGGGGAGTTCTGGGGCCAACGTCCTGACTTTC. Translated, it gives CASSLLGGSSGANVLTF.

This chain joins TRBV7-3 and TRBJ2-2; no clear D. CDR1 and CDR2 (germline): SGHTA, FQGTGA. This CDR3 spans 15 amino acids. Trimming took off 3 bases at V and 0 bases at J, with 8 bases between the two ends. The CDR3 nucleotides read TGTGCCAGCAGCTTGGGGTACGCGAACACCGGGGAGCTGTTTTTT. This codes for CASSLGYANTGELFF.